These T cell receptor beta chains were read from a single sample in a study of CD8+ T cells in alopecia areata. TCRdb keeps only in-frame clones here, not all; method: immunoSEQ multiplex PCR. The sample shows some 100,000 clones, 35% to 45% of them seen only once. The sequenced material came from CD4+ T cells sorted from blood. The receptors originated from a human donor with alopecia areata. Each CDR3 is given with its conserved first and last residue. The D gene is left open where the match is weak. Size values are once, few and many counts, or a class for expanded clones, and some rows have none.

v_call: TRBV29-1
d_call: -
j_call: TRBJ1-1
clone_size: -
cdr3_nt: TGCAGCGTTGAAGAGCGGGGGGCCCCTGAAGCTTTCTTT
cdr3_aa: CSVEERGAPEAFF

v_call: TRBV9
d_call: -
j_call: TRBJ2-7
clone_size: few
cdr3_nt: TGTGCCAGCAGCCCTCTCGGGGCTGCAATGAGGGAGCAGTACTTC
cdr3_aa: CASSPLGAAMREQYF

v_call: TRBV6-5
d_call: -
j_call: TRBJ1-2
clone_size: few
cdr3_nt: TGTGCCAGCAGTTACGGTGGGCAGGGCCTCGGCTACACCTTC
cdr3_aa: CASSYGGQGLGYTF

v_call: TRBV4-2
d_call: -
j_call: TRBJ2-2
clone_size: -
cdr3_nt: TGTGCCAGCAGCCAGGGTACCGGGACGCCGAACACCGGGGAGCTGTTTTTT
cdr3_aa: CASSQGTGTPNTGELFF

v_call: TRBV7-9
d_call: TRBD1
j_call: TRBJ1-5
clone_size: -
cdr3_nt: TGTGCCAGCAGCTTAGTGACAGGGGACCAGCCCCAGCATTTT
cdr3_aa: CASSLVTGDQPQHF

v_call: TRBV29-1
d_call: -
j_call: TRBJ1-2
clone_size: -
cdr3_nt: TGCAGCGTTGAAGTCGGAGGATTTAACTATGGCTACACCTTC
cdr3_aa: CSVEVGGFNYGYTF

v_call: TRBV29-1
d_call: -
j_call: TRBJ1-2
clone_size: few
cdr3_nt: TGCAGCGTTGTAGGGTACTATGGCTACACCTTC
cdr3_aa: CSVVGYYGYTF

v_call: TRBV7-2
d_call: -
j_call: TRBJ2-1
clone_size: -
cdr3_nt: TGTGCCAGCAGCTCGGGGAGTCGGCCCTACAATGAGCAGTTCTTC
cdr3_aa: CASSSGSRPYNEQFF

v_call: TRBV7-8
d_call: -
j_call: TRBJ2-5
clone_size: few
cdr3_nt: TGTGCCAGCAGCTTCAGAGGGTTTTTTCGGGAGACCCAGTACTTC
cdr3_aa: CASSFRGFFRETQYF

v_call: TRBV5-1
d_call: -
j_call: TRBJ2-6
clone_size: -
cdr3_nt: TGCGCCAGCACCTCCCAGGGTACGGGAGTAGGCTCTGGGGCCAACGTCCTGACTTTC
cdr3_aa: CASTSQGTGVGSGANVLTF

v_call: TRBV28
d_call: -
j_call: TRBJ2-7
clone_size: -
cdr3_nt: TGTGCCAGCAGTTACAGGGTGGCCCTCGAGCAGTACTTC
cdr3_aa: CASSYRVALEQYF

v_call: TRBV29-1
d_call: -
j_call: TRBJ2-7
clone_size: few
cdr3_nt: TGCAGCGTGGGGGATTTCCCCTACGAGCAGTACTTC
cdr3_aa: CSVGDFPYEQYF

v_call: TRBV7-2
d_call: TRBD2
j_call: TRBJ2-5
clone_size: -
cdr3_nt: TGTGCCAGCAGCTCGGGAGGGTGGGAGACCCAGTACTTC
cdr3_aa: CASSSGGWETQYF

v_call: TRBV18
d_call: -
j_call: TRBJ1-2
clone_size: -
cdr3_nt: TGTGCCAGCTCACCAGGGCTCGGTGACTATGGCTACACCTTC
cdr3_aa: CASSPGLGDYGYTF

v_call: TRBV5-1
d_call: TRBD1
j_call: TRBJ2-7
clone_size: -
cdr3_nt: TGCGCCAGCAGCGTTGGACAGGGTTCCTACGAGCAGTACTTC
cdr3_aa: CASSVGQGSYEQYF

v_call: TRBV30
d_call: TRBD2
j_call: TRBJ2-1
clone_size: -
cdr3_nt: TGTGCCTGGAGGGGACTAGCGGATCCTCAAGCCTCCTACAATGAGCAGTTCTTC
cdr3_aa: CAWRGLADPQASYNEQFF

v_call: TRBV28
d_call: -
j_call: TRBJ1-2
clone_size: few
cdr3_nt: TGTGCCAGCAGTTTATTGGACAGCTATGGCTACACCTTC
cdr3_aa: CASSLLDSYGYTF

v_call: TRBV7-9
d_call: TRBD2
j_call: TRBJ2-7
clone_size: -
cdr3_nt: TGTGCCAGCAGCCTCGGACTAGCGCGCGAGCAGTACTTC
cdr3_aa: CASSLGLAREQYF

v_call: TRBV27
d_call: TRBD2
j_call: TRBJ2-4
clone_size: -
cdr3_nt: TGTGCCAGCAGCAGCGGGGGGGCCAAAAACATTCAGTACTTC
cdr3_aa: CASSSGGAKNIQYF

v_call: TRBV11-2
d_call: -
j_call: TRBJ1-1
clone_size: -
cdr3_nt: TGTGCCAGCAGCTCGGGAACGAACACTGAAGCTTTCTTT
cdr3_aa: CASSSGTNTEAFF

v_call: TRBV29-1
d_call: -
j_call: TRBJ1-1
clone_size: -
cdr3_nt: TGCAGCGTTGCGTTCCAGGGTGGCACTGAAGCTTTCTTT
cdr3_aa: CSVAFQGGTEAFF

v_call: TRBV7-2
d_call: -
j_call: TRBJ2-5
clone_size: -
cdr3_nt: TGTGCCAGCAGCTTCACTAGCCCTTACCAAGAGACCCAGTACTTC
cdr3_aa: CASSFTSPYQETQYF

v_call: TRBV11-3
d_call: -
j_call: TRBJ2-1
clone_size: -
cdr3_nt: TGTGCCAGCAGCTTAGCACCCCTAAGGCATGAGCAGTTCTTC
cdr3_aa: CASSLAPLRHEQFF

v_call: TRBV7-2
d_call: TRBD2
j_call: TRBJ2-1
clone_size: -
cdr3_nt: TGTGCCAGCAGACCCAGGGAGCGGGAGGCACGCAATGAGCAGTTCTTC
cdr3_aa: CASRPREREARNEQFF

v_call: TRBV11-2
d_call: -
j_call: TRBJ2-1
clone_size: -
cdr3_nt: TGTGCCAGCAGCTTAGGCCCGCAGGGAATATACAATGAGCAGTTCTTC
cdr3_aa: CASSLGPQGIYNEQFF

v_call: TRBV9
d_call: TRBD1
j_call: TRBJ1-6
clone_size: -
cdr3_nt: TGTGCCAGCAAGGGACAGGGGAATTCACCCCTCCACTTT
cdr3_aa: CASKGQGNSPLHF

v_call: TRBV7-9
d_call: TRBD1
j_call: TRBJ2-5
clone_size: -
cdr3_nt: TGTGCCAGCAGTCGGGACAGGGGGCCACAAGAGACCCAGTACTTC
cdr3_aa: CASSRDRGPQETQYF

v_call: TRBV5-1
d_call: TRBD1
j_call: TRBJ2-2
clone_size: -
cdr3_nt: TGCGCCAGCACCCCGGCTGGGACAGGGCCCACCGGGGAGCTGTTTTTT
cdr3_aa: CASTPAGTGPTGELFF

v_call: TRBV6-6
d_call: TRBD2
j_call: TRBJ2-1
clone_size: -
cdr3_nt: TGTGCCAGCAGTTTCCGGACTAGCGGGAAAGGGGATGAGCAGTTCTTC
cdr3_aa: CASSFRTSGKGDEQFF

v_call: TRBV7-9
d_call: TRBD2
j_call: TRBJ2-7
clone_size: few
cdr3_nt: TGTGCCAGCAGCCTCCCGACTAGCGGGATCGTAGAGCAGTACTTC
cdr3_aa: CASSLPTSGIVEQYF

v_call: TRBV11-2
d_call: -
j_call: TRBJ2-1
clone_size: -
cdr3_nt: TGTGCCAGCAGCTCTGATAGTGAGCAGTTCTTC
cdr3_aa: CASSSDSEQFF

v_call: TRBV7-2
d_call: -
j_call: TRBJ2-5
clone_size: -
cdr3_nt: TGTGCCAGCAGCTTAGCGGAGACCCAGTACTTC
cdr3_aa: CASSLAETQYF

v_call: TRBV9
d_call: -
j_call: TRBJ2-7
clone_size: few
cdr3_nt: TGTGCCAGCAGCGCCCAACCTCAGGGCTACGAGCAGTACTTC
cdr3_aa: CASSAQPQGYEQYF

v_call: TRBV27
d_call: -
j_call: TRBJ1-5
clone_size: -
cdr3_nt: TGTGCCAGCAGCCCCTGGGCAGGCGGGAATAGCAATCAGCCCCAGCATTTT
cdr3_aa: CASSPWAGGNSNQPQHF

v_call: TRBV29-1
d_call: -
j_call: TRBJ2-3
clone_size: few
cdr3_nt: TGCAGCGTTGAGCAAGCGGAGCGCACAGATACGCAGTATTTT
cdr3_aa: CSVEQAERTDTQYF

v_call: TRBV19
d_call: -
j_call: TRBJ2-6
clone_size: -
cdr3_nt: TGTGCCAGTAGTATAGTGGGACACCATCCCTCTGGGGCCAACGTCCTGACTTTC
cdr3_aa: CASSIVGHHPSGANVLTF

v_call: TRBV30
d_call: TRBD1
j_call: TRBJ1-4
clone_size: -
cdr3_nt: TGTGCCTGGAGTGTAAGCAGGGGGCTTGGCGAGAATGAAAAACTGTTTTTT
cdr3_aa: CAWSVSRGLGENEKLFF

v_call: TRBV2
d_call: -
j_call: TRBJ2-7
clone_size: -
cdr3_nt: TGTGCCAGCAGTGTTGCGGTCGAGCAGTACTTC
cdr3_aa: CASSVAVEQYF

v_call: TRBV4-2
d_call: -
j_call: TRBJ2-3
clone_size: -
cdr3_nt: TGTGCCAGCAGAGCCAAGGCCGCCGGGGATACGCAGTATTTT
cdr3_aa: CASRAKAAGDTQYF

v_call: TRBV7-9
d_call: -
j_call: TRBJ2-7
clone_size: -
cdr3_nt: TGTGCCAGCAGCTTAGCGGGGGAGCAGTACTTC
cdr3_aa: CASSLAGEQYF